The 6 T cell receptor beta chains below all came from one sample that was sequenced in a study of control samples from healthy donors and cancer patients. Data came from immunoSEQ multiplex PCR; TCRdb stores just in-frame clones and leaves some out. The table includes fewer than 200,000 clones, 70% to 90% detected once. Sequencing input: blood. These receptor sequences come from a man under 40 in good health.

The chain joins TRBV24-1 to TRBJ1-3; possibly TRBD1 for D (5 bases). With 10 bases removed from V and 4 bases from J, the gap between germline ends came to 7 bases. Germline loops: CDR1 KGHDR, CDR2 SFDVKD. CDR3 length: 11 residues. The CDR3 DNA sequence: TGTGCCACAGGGGACGGAAACACCATATATTTT. Protein sequence: CATGDGNTIYF.

The genes are TRBV28 and TRBJ2-3; no definite D call. This CDR3 is 15 amino acids long. Trimming took off 2 bases at V and 2 bases at J, with 11 bases between the two ends. Per germline, CDR1 MDHEN and CDR2 SYDVKM. The CDR3 region is CASSLLTQVTDTQYF. The DNA of the CDR3 is TGTGCCAGCAGTTTACTTACTCAAGTCACAGATACGCAGTATTTT.

This chain connects TRBV2 to TRBJ1-2; tentative D call: TRBD1 (5 bases). V dropped 10 bases and J dropped 10 bases, with 22 bases sitting between them. The CDR3 has 13 amino acids. Germline lookup yields CDR1 SNHLY and CDR2 FYNNEI. CDR3 amino acids: CANGGDGTLDYTF. CDR3 in DNA: TGTGCCAACGGCGGGGACGGGACGCTTGACTACACCTTC.

V and J are TRBV7-8 and TRBJ1-2; TRBD1 is a possible D gene (5 bases). This CDR3 is built from 15 residues. Germline CDR1 SGHVS, CDR2 FQNEAQ. V lost 6 bases, J lost 4 bases, and 18 bases lay in between. CDR3 coding DNA: TGTGCCAGCAGACCGGGGGAGGGAAAGCTCTATGGCTACACCTTC. It codes for CASRPGEGKLYGYTF.

This clone is a singleton in its sample. The rearrangement joins TRBV7-3 to TRBJ2-3, with 7 bases lining up with TRBD2. This CDR3 spans 14 amino acids. Trimming removed 5 bases from V and 2 bases from J; junction bases left unmatched: 4. Germline V gene data show CDR1 as SGHTA and CDR2 as FQGTGA. The CDR3 nucleotides read TGTGCCAGCAGCGACACTAGCGCCACAGATACGCAGTATTTT. This translates into CASSDTSATDTQYF.

The chain combines TRBV11-3 with TRBJ2-7, with unresolved D. CDR3 length: 15 residues. Germline V gene lookup returns CDR1 SGHNT and CDR2 YENEEA. Trimming removed 6 bases at V and 5 bases at J, with 20 bases between. The CDR3 DNA follows: TGTGCCAGCAGTGGTGTGGCAGCCCCTGCGAACGAGCAGTACTTC. The encoded protein is CASSGVAAPANEQYF. Drawing the rest from reference TRBV11-3 and TRBJ2-7, the complete variable domain is EAGVVQSPRYKIIEKKQPVAFWCNPISGHNTLYWYLQNLGQGPELLIRYENEEAVDDSQLPKDRFSAERLKGVDSTLKIQPAELGDSAVYLCASSGVAAPANEQYFGPGTRLTVT.